Listed here is a single TCR beta chain. Its antigen is unknown. This record belongs to a study of immune evolution from preneoplasia to lung adenocarcinoma. Study results and limitations: Top clone share appeared to fall from AAH through AIS, MIA, adenocarcinoma.

Germline V gene sequence: CDR1 SGHDN, CDR2 FVKESK. The germline V and J ends were trimmed by 0 bases and 5 bases, with 7 bases remaining between them. This CDR3 region has 13 residues. The table came from immunoSEQ multiplex PCR; TCRdb's copy has only in-frame clones and leaves some out. The sample contains around 3,000 clones, about 87% of which appear only once. The TCR sequence derives from a person between 65 and 79 years old with invasive lung adenocarcinoma. The chain uses TRBV14 and TRBJ1-2; D ambiguous. Material for sequencing was FFPE invasive lung adenocarcinoma tissue. The CDR3 sequence is CASSQDLIYGYTF. The CDR3 bases are TGTGCCAGCAGCCAAGATTTGATTTATGGCTACACCTTC. Full variable domain (missing parts from reference TRBV14 and TRBJ1-2): EAGVTQFPSHSVIEKGQTVTLRCDPISGHDNLYWYRRVMGKEIKFLLHFVKESKQDESGMPNNRFLAERTGGTYSTLKVQPAELEDSGVYFCASSQDLIYGYTFGSGTRLTVV.